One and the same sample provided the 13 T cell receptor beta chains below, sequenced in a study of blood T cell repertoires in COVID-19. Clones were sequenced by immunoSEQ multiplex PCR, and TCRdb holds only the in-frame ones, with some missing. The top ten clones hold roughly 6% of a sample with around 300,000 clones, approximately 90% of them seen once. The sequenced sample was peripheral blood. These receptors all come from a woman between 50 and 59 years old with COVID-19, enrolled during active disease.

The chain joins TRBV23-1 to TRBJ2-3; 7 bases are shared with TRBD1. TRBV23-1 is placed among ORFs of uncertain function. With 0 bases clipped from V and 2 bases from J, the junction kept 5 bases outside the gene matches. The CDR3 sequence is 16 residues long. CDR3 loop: CASSQSGDRFTDTQYF. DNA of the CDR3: TGCGCCAGCAGTCAATCTGGGGACAGATTCACAGATACGCAGTATTTT.

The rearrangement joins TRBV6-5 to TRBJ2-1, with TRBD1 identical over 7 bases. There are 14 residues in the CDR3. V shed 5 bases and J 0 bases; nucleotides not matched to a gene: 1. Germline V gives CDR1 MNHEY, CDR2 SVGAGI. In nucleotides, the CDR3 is TGTGCCAGCAGTCCAGGGGGCTCCTACAATGAGCAGTTCTTC. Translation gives CASSPGGSYNEQFF.

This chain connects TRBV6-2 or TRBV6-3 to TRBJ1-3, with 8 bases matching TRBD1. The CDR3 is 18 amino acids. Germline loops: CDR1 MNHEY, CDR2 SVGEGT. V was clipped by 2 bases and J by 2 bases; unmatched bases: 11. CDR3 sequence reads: CASSYRLRHRGAGNTIYF. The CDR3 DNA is TGTGCCAGCAGTTACAGACTGCGACACAGGGGGGCTGGAAACACCATATATTTT.

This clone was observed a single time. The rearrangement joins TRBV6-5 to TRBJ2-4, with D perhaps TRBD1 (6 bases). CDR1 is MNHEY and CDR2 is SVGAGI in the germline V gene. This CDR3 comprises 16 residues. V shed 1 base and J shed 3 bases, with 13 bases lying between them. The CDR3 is CASSYYRDKGKNIQYF. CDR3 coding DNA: TGTGCCAGCAGTTACTACCGGGACAAGGGCAAAAACATTCAGTACTTC.

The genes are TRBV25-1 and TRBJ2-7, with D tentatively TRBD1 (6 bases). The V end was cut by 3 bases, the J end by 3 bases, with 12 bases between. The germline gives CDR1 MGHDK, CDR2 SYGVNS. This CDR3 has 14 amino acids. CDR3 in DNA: TGTGCCAGCAGTGACCCCGGGACACACTACGAGCAGTACTTC. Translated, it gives CASSDPGTHYEQYF.

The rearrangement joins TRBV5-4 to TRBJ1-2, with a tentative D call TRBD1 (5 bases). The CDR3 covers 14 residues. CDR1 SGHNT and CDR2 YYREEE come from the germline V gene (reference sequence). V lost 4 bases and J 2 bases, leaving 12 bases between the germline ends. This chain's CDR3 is CASSRGGLNYGYTF. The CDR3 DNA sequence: TGTGCCAGCAGCCGGGGGGGACTAAACTATGGCTACACCTTC.

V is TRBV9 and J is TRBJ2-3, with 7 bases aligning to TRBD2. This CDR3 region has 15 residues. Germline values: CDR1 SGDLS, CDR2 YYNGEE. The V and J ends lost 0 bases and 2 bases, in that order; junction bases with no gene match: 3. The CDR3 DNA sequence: TGTGCCAGCAGCGTAGGGCTAGCGGCCACAGATACGCAGTATTTT. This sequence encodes CASSVGLAATDTQYF. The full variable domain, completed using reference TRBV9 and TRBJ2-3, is DSGVTQTPKHLITATGQRVTLRCSPRSGDLSVYWYQQSLDQGLQFLIQYYNGEERAKGNILERFSAQQFPDLHSELNLSSLELGDSALYFCASSVGLAATDTQYFGPGTRLTVL.

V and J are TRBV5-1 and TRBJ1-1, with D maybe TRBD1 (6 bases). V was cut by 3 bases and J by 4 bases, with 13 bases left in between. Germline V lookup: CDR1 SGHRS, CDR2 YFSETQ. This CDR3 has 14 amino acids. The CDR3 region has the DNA TGCGCCAGCAGCTCCGCAGGGGTTGGCACTGAAGCTTTCTTT. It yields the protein CASSSAGVGTEAFF.

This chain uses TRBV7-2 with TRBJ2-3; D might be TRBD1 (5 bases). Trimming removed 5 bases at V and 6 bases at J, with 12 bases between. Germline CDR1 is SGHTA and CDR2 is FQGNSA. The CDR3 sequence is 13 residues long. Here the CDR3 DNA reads TGTGCCAGCAGCCCCTACAAGGGGGATACGCAGTATTTT. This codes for CASSPYKGDTQYF. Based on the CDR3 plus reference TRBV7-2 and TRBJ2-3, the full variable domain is GAGVSQSPSNKVTEKGKDVELRCDPISGHTALYWYRQSLGQGLEFLIYFQGNSAPDKSGLPSDRFSAERTGGSVSTLTIQRTQQEDSAVYLCASSPYKGDTQYFGPGTRLTVL.

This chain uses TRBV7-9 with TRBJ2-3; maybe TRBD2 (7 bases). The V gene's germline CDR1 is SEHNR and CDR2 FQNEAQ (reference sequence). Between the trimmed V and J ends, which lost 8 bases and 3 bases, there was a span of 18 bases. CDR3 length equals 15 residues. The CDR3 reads CASFRGGAYTDTQYF. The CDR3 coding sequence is TGTGCCAGCTTTCGCGGGGGCGCCTATACAGATACGCAGTATTTT.

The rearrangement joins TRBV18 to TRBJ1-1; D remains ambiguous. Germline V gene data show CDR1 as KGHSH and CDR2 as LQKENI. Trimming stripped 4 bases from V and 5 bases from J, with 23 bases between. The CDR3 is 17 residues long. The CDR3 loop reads CASSLHPDPSWETEAFF. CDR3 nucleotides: TGTGCCAGCTCACTTCATCCGGATCCTTCTTGGGAGACTGAAGCTTTCTTT.

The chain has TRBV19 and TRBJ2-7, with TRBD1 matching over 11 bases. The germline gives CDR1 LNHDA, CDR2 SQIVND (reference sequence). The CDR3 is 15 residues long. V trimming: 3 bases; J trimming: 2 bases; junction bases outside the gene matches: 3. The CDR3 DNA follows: TGTGCCAGTAGTATTTGGGGACAGGGGGCCTACGAGCAGTACTTC. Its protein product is CASSIWGQGAYEQYF.

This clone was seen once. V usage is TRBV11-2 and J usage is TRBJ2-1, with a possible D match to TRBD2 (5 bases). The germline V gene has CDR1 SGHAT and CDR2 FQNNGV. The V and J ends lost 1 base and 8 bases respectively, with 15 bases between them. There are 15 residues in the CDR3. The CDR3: CASSLGGRSFHEQFF. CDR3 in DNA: TGTGCCAGCAGCTTAGGTGGGAGATCATTTCATGAGCAGTTCTTC.